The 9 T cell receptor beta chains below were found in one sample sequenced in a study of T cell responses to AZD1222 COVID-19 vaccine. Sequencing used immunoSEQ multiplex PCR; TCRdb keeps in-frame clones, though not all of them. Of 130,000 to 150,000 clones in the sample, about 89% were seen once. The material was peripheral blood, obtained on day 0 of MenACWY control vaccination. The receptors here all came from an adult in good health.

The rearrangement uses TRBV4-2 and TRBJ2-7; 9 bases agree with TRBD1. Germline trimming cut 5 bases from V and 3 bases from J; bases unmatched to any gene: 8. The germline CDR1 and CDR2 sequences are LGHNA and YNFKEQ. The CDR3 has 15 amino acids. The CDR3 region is CASSSPGQGHYEQYF. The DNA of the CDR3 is TGTGCCAGCAGCTCCCCGGGACAGGGCCACTACGAGCAGTACTTC.

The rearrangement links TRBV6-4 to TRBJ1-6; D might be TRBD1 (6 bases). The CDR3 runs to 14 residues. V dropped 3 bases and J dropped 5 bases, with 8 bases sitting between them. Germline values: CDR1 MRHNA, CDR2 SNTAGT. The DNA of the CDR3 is TGTGCCAGCAGTGAAGGGGGGGATAATTCACCCCTCCACTTT. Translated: CASSEGGDNSPLHF.

Written as DNA, the CDR3 is TGTGCCAGCAGCTCCCGCCAGGCGACCGATAACTATGGCTACACCTTC. Translation gives CASSSRQATDNYGYTF. The rearrangement links TRBV27 to TRBJ1-2; D not resolved. Per the germline V gene, CDR1 is MNHEY and CDR2 is SMNVEV (reference sequence). The CDR3 length is 16 residues. V was pared by 6 bases and J by 1 base, with 18 bases between.

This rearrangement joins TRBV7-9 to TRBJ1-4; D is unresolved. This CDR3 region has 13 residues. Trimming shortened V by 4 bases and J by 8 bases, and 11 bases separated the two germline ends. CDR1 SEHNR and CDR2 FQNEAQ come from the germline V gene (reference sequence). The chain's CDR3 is CASSSQGKEKLFF. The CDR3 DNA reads TGTGCCAGCAGCTCGCAAGGAAAAGAAAAACTGTTTTTT.

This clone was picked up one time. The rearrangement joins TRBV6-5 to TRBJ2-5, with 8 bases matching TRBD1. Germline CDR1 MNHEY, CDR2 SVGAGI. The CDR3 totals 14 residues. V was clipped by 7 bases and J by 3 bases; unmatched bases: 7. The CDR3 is CASNQGQVKETQYF. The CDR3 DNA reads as TGTGCCAGCAACCAGGGACAGGTCAAAGAGACCCAGTACTTC.

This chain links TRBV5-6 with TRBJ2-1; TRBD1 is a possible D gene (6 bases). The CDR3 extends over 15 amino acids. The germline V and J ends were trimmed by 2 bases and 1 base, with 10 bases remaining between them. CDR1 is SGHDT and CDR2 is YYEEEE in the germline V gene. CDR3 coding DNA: TGTGCCAGCAGCTTAAGGGGGACGTCCTACAATGAGCAGTTCTTC. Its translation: CASSLRGTSYNEQFF.

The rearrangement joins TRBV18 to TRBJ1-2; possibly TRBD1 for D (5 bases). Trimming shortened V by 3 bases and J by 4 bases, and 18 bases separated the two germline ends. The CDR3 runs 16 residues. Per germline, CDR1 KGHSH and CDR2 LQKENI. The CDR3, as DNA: TGTGCCAGCTCACCTCCAGAGATTTCAGGGACCTATGGCTACACCTTC. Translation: CASSPPEISGTYGYTF.

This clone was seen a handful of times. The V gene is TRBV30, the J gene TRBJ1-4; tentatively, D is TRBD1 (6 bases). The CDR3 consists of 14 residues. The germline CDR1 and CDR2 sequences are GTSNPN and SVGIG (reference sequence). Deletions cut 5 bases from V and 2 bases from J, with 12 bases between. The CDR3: CAWGRGGTNEKLFF. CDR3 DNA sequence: TGTGCCTGGGGGCGGGGGGGCACTAATGAAAAACTGTTTTTT.

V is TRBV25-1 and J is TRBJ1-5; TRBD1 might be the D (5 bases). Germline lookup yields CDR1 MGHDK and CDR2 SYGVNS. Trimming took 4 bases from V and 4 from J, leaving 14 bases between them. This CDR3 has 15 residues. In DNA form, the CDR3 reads TGTGCCAGCAGTGCCGGGACCTCCGGAAATCAGCCCCAGCATTTT. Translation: CASSAGTSGNQPQHF.